This T cell receptor (beta chain) is from a study of control samples from healthy donors and cancer patients. The table came from immunoSEQ multiplex PCR; TCRdb's copy has only in-frame clones and leaves some out. The table includes roughly 120,000 clones, 90% to 95% detected once. The receptor was isolated from a woman aged 18 to 35 in good health. What was sequenced was blood.

This CDR3 is CASSKGASGRAGDTGELFF. CDR3 nucleotides: TGTGCCAGCAGCAAAGGGGCTAGCGGGAGGGCCGGGGACACCGGGGAGCTGTTTTTT. The chain has TRBV21-1 and TRBJ2-2; the table calls TRBD2, which could not be checked here. TRBV21-1 is listed as a pseudogene. The CDR3 is made up of 19 amino acids.